The clone carrying this T cell receptor (beta chain) was seen at least ten times. Its antigen is not known. V lost 3 bases and J lost 6; bases outside the gene matches: 14. Germline V lookup: CDR1 KGHSH, CDR2 LQKENI. The CDR3 loop spans 17 amino acids. The data were taken from a study of T cells after yellow fever vaccination. About the research overall: Fractions of low cell number were prepared using SMART-Seq v4 Ultra Low Input.

The study, taken as a whole, reports: Contamination by abundant bulk-population clonotypes could be present in FACS-sorted repertoires. The secondary response was weaker but peaked faster, day 5 versus 15.

Generation of TCR cDNA used 5'RACE template switching (which added a universal primer site and UMIs). TCRdb reprocessed the 5' RACE reads with MiXCR, giving one entry per CDR3 protein. The sample lists 110,000 to 150,000 distinct CDR3 sequences, about 6.9% seen once, with approximately 0.59% in the top ten. The input for sequencing was CD4+ T cells sorted from PBMCs, taken 10 days after the yellow fever booster vaccination. V is TRBV18 and J is TRBJ2-3; 8 positions agree with TRBD2. The receptor was isolated from a man aged 25 to 40 who received the YFV17D yellow fever vaccine. The CDR3 DNA follows: TGTGCCAGCTCACCGAATTTAGGGCGGGAGGAGGCGGATACGCAGTATTTT. It is translated as CASSPNLGREEADTQYF. Full variable domain (missing parts from reference TRBV18 and TRBJ2-3): NAGVMQNPRHLVRRRGQEARLRCSPMKGHSHVYWYRQLPEEGLKFMVYLQKENIIDESGMPKERFSAEFPKEGPSILRIQQVVRGDSAAYFCASSPNLGREEADTQYFGPGTRLTVL.